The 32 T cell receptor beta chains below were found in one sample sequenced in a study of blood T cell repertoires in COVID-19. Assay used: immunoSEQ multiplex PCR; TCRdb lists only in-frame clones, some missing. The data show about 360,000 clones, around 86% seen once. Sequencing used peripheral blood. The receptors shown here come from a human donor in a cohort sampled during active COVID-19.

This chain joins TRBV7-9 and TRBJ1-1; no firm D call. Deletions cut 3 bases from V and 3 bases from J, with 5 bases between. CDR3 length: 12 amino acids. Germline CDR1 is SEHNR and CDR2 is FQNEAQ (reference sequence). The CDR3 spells CASSFLDTEAFF. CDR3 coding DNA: TGTGCCAGCAGCTTTTTAGACACTGAAGCTTTCTTT.

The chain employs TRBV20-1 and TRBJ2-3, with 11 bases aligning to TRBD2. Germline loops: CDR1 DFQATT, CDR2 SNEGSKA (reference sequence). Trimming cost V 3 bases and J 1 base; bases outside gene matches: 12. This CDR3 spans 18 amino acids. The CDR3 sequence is CSASRRGRLAGRTDTQYF. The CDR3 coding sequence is TGCAGTGCTAGTAGACGAGGGAGACTAGCGGGGCGCACAGATACGCAGTATTTT.

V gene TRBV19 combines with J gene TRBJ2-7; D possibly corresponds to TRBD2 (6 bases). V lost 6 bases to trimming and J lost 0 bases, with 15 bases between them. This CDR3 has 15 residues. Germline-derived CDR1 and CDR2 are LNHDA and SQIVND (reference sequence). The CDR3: CASSPRDGVSYEQYF. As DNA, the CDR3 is TGTGCCAGTAGCCCGCGGGACGGAGTCTCCTACGAGCAGTACTTC.

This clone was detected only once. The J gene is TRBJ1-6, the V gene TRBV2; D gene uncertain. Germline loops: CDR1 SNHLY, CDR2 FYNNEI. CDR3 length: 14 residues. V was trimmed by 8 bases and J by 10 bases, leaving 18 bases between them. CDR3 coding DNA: TGTGCCAGCTCCGGGCGGGTTTCTTACTCACCCCTCCACTTT. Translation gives CASSGRVSYSPLHF.

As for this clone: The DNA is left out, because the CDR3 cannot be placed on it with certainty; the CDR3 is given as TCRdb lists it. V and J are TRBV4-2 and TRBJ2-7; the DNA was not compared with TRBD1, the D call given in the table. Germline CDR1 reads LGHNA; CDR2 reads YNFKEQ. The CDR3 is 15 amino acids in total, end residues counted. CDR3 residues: CASSQDSGQGYEQYF.

CDR3 protein: CASSLLQNTGELFF. The DNA for the CDR3 is TGCGCCAGCAGCTTGTTACAGAACACCGGGGAGCTGTTTTTT. The chain carries TRBV5-1 and TRBJ2-2; D remains ambiguous. V shed 1 base and J shed 1 base, with 5 bases lying between them. In germline, CDR1 is SGHRS, CDR2 YFSETQ. The CDR3 extends over 14 amino acids.

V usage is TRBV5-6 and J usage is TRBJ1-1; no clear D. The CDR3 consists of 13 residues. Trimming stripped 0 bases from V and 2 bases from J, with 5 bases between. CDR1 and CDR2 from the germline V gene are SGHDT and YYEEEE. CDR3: CASSLGPNTEAFF. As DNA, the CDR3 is TGTGCCAGCAGCTTGGGTCCTAACACTGAAGCTTTCTTT.

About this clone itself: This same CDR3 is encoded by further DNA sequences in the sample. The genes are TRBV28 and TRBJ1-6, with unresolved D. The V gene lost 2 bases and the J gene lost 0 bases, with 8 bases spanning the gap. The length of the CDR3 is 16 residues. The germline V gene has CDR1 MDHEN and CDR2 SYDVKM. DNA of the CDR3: TGTGCCAGCAGTTTAGGAGGTAGCTCCTATAATTCACCCCTCCACTTT. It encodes CASSLGGSSYNSPLHF.

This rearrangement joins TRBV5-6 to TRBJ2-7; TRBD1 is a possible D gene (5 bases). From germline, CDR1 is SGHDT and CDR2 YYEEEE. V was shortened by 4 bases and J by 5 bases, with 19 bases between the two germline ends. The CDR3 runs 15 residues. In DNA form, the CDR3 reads TGTGCCAGCAGCCCTACGGCAGGGTTGAGGAACGAGCAGTACTTC. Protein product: CASSPTAGLRNEQYF.

The CDR3 protein is CASSQDLASAKETQYF. In nucleotides, the CDR3 is TGTGCCAGCAGCCAAGATTTGGCTAGCGCCAAAGAGACCCAGTACTTC. This sequence joins TRBV3-1 (or the pseudogene TRBV3-2) and TRBJ2-5, with a possible D match to TRBD2 (6 bases). The CDR3 has 16 residues. Trimming shortened V by 0 bases and J by 3 bases, and 14 bases separated the two germline ends. Germline loops: CDR1 LGHDT, CDR2 YNNKEL (reference sequence).

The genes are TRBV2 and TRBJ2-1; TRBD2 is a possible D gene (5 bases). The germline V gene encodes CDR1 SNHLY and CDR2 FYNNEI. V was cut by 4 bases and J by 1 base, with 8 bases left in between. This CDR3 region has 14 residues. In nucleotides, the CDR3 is TGTGCCAGCAGTGCTTCGGGATCCTACAATGAGCAGTTCTTC. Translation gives CASSASGSYNEQFF.

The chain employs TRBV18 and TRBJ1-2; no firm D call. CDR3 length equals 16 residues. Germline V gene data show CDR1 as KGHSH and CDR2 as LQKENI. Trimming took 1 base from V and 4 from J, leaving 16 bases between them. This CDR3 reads CASSPREKGLLYGYTF. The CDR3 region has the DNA TGTGCCAGCTCACCACGGGAGAAGGGTCTCCTCTATGGCTACACCTTC.

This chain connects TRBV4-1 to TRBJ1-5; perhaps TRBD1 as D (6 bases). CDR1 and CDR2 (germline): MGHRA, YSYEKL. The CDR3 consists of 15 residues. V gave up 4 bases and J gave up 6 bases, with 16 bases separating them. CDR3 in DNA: TGCGCCAGCAGCCGGGGAACAGGGATACCTCAGCCCCAGCATTTT. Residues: CASSRGTGIPQPQHF.

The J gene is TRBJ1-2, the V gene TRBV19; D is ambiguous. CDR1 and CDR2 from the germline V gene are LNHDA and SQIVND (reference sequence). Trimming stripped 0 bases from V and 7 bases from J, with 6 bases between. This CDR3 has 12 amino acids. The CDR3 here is CASSIEEGGYTF. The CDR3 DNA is TGTGCCAGTAGTATAGAAGAGGGTGGCTACACCTTC.

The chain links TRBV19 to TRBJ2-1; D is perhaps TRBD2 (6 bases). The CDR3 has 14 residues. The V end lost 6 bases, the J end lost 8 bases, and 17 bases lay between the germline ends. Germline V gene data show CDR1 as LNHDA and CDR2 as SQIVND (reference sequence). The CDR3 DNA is TGTGCCAGTAGCAAGGGCGGGATTGTCTATGAGCAGTTCTTC. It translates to CASSKGGIVYEQFF.

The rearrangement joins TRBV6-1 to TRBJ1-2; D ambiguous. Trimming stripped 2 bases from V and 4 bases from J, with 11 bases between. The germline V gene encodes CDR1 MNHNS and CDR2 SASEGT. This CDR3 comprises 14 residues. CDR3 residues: CASSESGRLYGYTF. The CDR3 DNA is TGTGCCAGCAGTGAAAGTGGCAGGCTCTATGGCTACACCTTC.

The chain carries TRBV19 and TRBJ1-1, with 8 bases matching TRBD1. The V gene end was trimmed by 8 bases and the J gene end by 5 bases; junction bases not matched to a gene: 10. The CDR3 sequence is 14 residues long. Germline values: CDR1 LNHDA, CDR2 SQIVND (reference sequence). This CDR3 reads CASWGAGGRTEAFF. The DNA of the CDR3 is TGTGCCAGTTGGGGGGCAGGGGGCCGAACTGAAGCTTTCTTT.

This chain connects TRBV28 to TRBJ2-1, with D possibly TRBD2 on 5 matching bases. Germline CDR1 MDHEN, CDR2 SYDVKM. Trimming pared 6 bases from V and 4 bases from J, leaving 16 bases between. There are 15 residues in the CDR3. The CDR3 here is CASSHAPGEYNEQFF. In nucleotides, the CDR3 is TGTGCCAGCAGCCACGCCCCCGGGGAATACAATGAGCAGTTCTTC.

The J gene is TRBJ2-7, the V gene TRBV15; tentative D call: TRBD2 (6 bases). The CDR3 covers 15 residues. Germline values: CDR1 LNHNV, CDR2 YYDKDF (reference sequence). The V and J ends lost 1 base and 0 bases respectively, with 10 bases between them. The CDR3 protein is CATSRVIGSSYEQYF. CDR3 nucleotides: TGTGCCACCAGCAGAGTAATCGGGAGCTCCTACGAGCAGTACTTC.

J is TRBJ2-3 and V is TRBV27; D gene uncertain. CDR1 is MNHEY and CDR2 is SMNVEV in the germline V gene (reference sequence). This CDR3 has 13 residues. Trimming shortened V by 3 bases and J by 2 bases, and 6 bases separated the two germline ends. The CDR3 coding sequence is TGTGCCAGCAGTTTTGGAGCCACAGATACGCAGTATTTT. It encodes CASSFGATDTQYF.

In nucleotides, the CDR3 is TGTGCTAGTGGTACCTCCGGGACTAACCGAATGGGCGAGACCCAGTACTTC. Protein: CASGTSGTNRMGETQYF. The V gene is TRBV12-5, the J gene TRBJ2-5; 7 nucleotides align to TRBD2. This CDR3 is 17 amino acids long. Unmatched junction bases numbered 17, after V lost 5 bases and J lost 5 bases. Germline V CDR1 and CDR2: LGHNT, FRNRAP.

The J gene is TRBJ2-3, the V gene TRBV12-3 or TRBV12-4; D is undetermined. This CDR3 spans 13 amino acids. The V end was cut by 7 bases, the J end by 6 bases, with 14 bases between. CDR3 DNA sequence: TGTGCCAGCAAAGGTAGCAGAGTGGATACGCAGTATTTT. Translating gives CASKGSRVDTQYF.

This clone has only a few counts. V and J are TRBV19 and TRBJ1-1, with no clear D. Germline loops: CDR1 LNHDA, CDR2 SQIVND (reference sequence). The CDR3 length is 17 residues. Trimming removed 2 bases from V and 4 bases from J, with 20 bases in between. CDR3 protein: CASSITPSRGLATEAFF. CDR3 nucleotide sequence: TGTGCCAGTAGTATAACCCCGTCGCGGGGTTTAGCCACTGAAGCTTTCTTT.

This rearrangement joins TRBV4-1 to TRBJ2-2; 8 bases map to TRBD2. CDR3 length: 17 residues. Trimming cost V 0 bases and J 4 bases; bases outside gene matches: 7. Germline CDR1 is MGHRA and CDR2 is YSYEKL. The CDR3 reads CASSQDRGGTGTGELFF. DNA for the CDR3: TGCGCCAGCAGCCAAGATCGGGGGGGAACTGGCACCGGGGAGCTGTTTTTT.

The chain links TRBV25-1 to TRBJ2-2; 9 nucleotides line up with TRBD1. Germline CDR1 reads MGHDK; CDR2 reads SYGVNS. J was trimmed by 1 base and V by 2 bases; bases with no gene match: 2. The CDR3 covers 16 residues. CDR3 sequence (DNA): TGTGCCAGCAGTGAAAGGACAGGGGAGAACACCGGGGAGCTGTTTTTT. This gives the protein CASSERTGENTGELFF.

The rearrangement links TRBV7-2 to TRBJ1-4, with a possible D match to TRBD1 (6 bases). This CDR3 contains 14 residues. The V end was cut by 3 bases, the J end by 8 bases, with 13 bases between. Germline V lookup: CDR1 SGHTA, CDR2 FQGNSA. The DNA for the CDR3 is TGTGCCAGCAGCTTTGGGGCAGGGGAAGAAAAACTGTTTTTT. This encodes CASSFGAGEEKLFF. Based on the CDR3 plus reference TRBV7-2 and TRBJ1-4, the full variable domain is GAGVSQSPSNKVTEKGKDVELRCDPISGHTALYWYRQSLGQGLEFLIYFQGNSAPDKSGLPSDRFSAERTGGSVSTLTIQRTQQEDSAVYLCASSFGAGEEKLFFGSGTQLSVL.

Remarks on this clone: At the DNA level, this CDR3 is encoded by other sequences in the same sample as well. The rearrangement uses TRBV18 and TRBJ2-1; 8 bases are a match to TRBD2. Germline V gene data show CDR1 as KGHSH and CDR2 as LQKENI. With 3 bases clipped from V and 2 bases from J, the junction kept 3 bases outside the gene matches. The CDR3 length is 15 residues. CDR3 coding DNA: TGTGCCAGCTCACCGCTAGCGGGTGCCTACAATGAGCAGTTCTTC. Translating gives CASSPLAGAYNEQFF.

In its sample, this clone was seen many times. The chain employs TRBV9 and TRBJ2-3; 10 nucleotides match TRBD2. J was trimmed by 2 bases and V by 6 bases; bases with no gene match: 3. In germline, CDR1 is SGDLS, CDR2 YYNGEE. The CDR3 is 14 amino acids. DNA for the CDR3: TGTGCCAGCACCCTAGCGGGGGACACAGATACGCAGTATTTT. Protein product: CASTLAGDTDTQYF.

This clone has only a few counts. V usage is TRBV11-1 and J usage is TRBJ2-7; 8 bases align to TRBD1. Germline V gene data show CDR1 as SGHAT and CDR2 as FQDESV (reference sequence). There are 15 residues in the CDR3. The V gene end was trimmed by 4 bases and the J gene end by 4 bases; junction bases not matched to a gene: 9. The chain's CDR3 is CASSYSTGGWYEQYF. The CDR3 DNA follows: TGTGCCAGCAGCTACTCAACAGGGGGTTGGTACGAGCAGTACTTC.

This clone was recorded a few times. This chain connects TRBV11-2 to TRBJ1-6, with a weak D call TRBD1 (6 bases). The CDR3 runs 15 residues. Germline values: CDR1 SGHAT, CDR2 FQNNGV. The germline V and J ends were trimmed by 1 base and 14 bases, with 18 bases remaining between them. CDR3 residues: CASSLVGGWGSSLHF. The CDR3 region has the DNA TGTGCCAGCAGCTTAGTTGGGGGCTGGGGCTCGTCCCTCCACTTT.

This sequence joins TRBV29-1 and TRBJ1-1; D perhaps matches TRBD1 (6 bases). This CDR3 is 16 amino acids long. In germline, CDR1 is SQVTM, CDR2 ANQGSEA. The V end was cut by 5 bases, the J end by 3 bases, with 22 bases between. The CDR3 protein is CSVPAGPRGYYTEAFF. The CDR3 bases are TGCAGCGTTCCTGCGGGTCCCAGGGGATATTACACTGAAGCTTTCTTT.

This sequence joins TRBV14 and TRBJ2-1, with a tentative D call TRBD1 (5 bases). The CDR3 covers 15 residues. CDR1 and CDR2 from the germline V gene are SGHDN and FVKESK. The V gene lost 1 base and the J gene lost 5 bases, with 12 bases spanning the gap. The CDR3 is CASSQVYRYHNEQFF. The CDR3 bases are TGTGCCAGCAGCCAAGTGTACAGGTACCACAATGAGCAGTTCTTC.